Below, 7 T cell receptor beta chains from the same sample are listed, as sequenced in a study of blood T cell repertoires in COVID-19. Sequencing was performed with immunoSEQ multiplex PCR; in TCRdb, only in-frame clones are kept and a portion is missing. The top ten clones hold roughly 18% of a sample with a few hundred thousand clones, 92% of them seen once. Material: PBMCs or T cells enriched from blood (not recorded which). Receptor source: a woman in her thirties who had recovered from COVID-19.

The rearrangement joins TRBV5-1 to TRBJ2-3; D is possibly TRBD1 (6 bases). Per germline, CDR1 SGHRS and CDR2 YFSETQ. V was cut by 0 bases and J by 0 bases, with 8 bases left in between. CDR3 length equals 15 residues. CDR3 in amino acids: CASSLDGQSTDTQYF. DNA for the CDR3: TGCGCCAGCAGCTTGGACGGACAGAGCACAGATACGCAGTATTTT.

The chain employs TRBV2 and TRBJ2-2; maybe TRBD2 (5 bases). CDR1 SNHLY and CDR2 FYNNEI come from the germline V gene. V was trimmed by 3 bases and J by 6 bases, leaving 14 bases between them. This CDR3 spans 15 amino acids. The CDR3 nucleotides read TGTGCCAGCAGTGATGACTACTATAAACCCGGGGAGCTGTTTTTT. Amino acid sequence: CASSDDYYKPGELFF.

The rearrangement joins TRBV3-1 (or the pseudogene TRBV3-2) to TRBJ1-2; 7 bases fit TRBD1. Losses at the gene ends were 0 bases for V and 4 bases for J; bases not matched to a gene: 5. This CDR3 has 15 residues. The germline CDR1 and CDR2 sequences are LGHDT and YNNKEL (reference sequence). For the CDR3, the DNA is TGTGCCAGCAGCCAAGATCAGGCAGGGGGCTATGGCTACACCTTC. This gives the protein CASSQDQAGGYGYTF.

This chain connects TRBV19 to TRBJ2-3; weak D call: TRBD2 (6 bases). Trimming removed 9 bases at V and 0 bases at J, with 16 bases between. Germline CDR1 is LNHDA and CDR2 is SQIVND (reference sequence). This CDR3 is built from 15 residues. CDR3 loop: CASPRLDPSTDTQYF. The DNA of the CDR3 is TGTGCCAGCCCGAGACTAGACCCTAGCACAGATACGCAGTATTTT.

V gene TRBV27 combines with J gene TRBJ2-3, with 8 bases that match TRBD2. CDR1 and CDR2 from the germline V gene are MNHEY and SMNVEV (reference sequence). The junction had 7 bases not matched to a gene; V was cut back by 6 bases and J by 2 bases. The CDR3 spans 15 residues. CDR3 DNA sequence: TGTGCCAGCAGGGGAGCGGGAGAGTCCACAGATACGCAGTATTTT. Translated, it gives CASRGAGESTDTQYF.

This chain uses TRBV12-5 with TRBJ2-1; TRBD2 matches 9 bases. CDR3 length equals 15 residues. Per germline, CDR1 LGHNT and CDR2 FRNRAP. V shed 2 bases, J shed 7 bases, and the junction held 6 bases outside the gene matches. The CDR3 nucleotides are TGTGCTAGTGGTTTGTTGGGACTAGCAATAAATGAGCAGTTCTTC. It translates to CASGLLGLAINEQFF.

Here the CDR3 DNA reads TGTGCCAGTACCGGGACAGGGATTTTCAACACTGAAGCTTTCTTT. This encodes CASTGTGIFNTEAFF. The chain recombines TRBV19 with TRBJ1-1; 9 positions match TRBD1. Germline trimming cut 7 bases from V and 2 bases from J; bases unmatched to any gene: 8. The CDR3 totals 15 residues. Per the germline V gene, CDR1 is LNHDA and CDR2 is SQIVND (reference sequence).